This TCR beta chain was sequenced for a study of T-cell reconstitution after alpha-beta-depleted transplantation in children. Unique molecular identifiers were incorporated into the prepared TCRbeta library. TCRdb re-called the PCR reads with MiXCR, one entry per CDR3 protein. This table has 670,000 or so distinct CDR3 sequences, around 14% appearing once. The CDR3 totals 15 residues. V was shortened by 5 bases and J by 4 bases, with 17 bases between the two germline ends. From germline, CDR1 is SSHAT and CDR2 FNYEAQ (reference sequence). This clonotype was seen a handful of times. Its target is unknown. General observations from the study: Expanded graft clones, several hundred of them, were reportedly the source of alpha-beta T cells about two months after transplant. Elevated TCRbeta diversity at day 60 was traced, in some patients, to surviving recipient T cells and thymic progenitors. Diversity and T-cell counts at one year after transplant derived mostly from new T cells.

This chain connects TRBV7-7 to TRBJ2-5; D may be TRBD1 (5 bases). This TCR was sampled from a girl under 10 years old with congenital amegakaryocytic thrombocytopenia, due to receive a stem cell transplant. The sample in question was PBMCs, obtained before TCRalphabeta/CD19-depleted stem cell transplant. The CDR3: CASSNGRQFIETQYF. CDR3 nucleotide sequence: TGTGCCAGCAGCAACGGACGACAGTTCATAGAGACCCAGTACTTC.